This TCR beta chain is from a study of T-cell reconstitution after alpha-beta-depleted transplantation in children. A TCRbeta library incorporating unique molecular identifiers was prepared. TCRdb reanalysed the PCR reads using MiXCR and keeps one entry per CDR3 protein. The sample carries some 390,000 distinct CDR3 sequences, approximately 20% recorded once. V lost 6 bases and J lost 1, with 15 bases in between. The CDR3 is 14 amino acids. Germline values: CDR1 SQVTM, CDR2 ANQGSEA. This clonotype occurred a few times. The receptor comes from a human donor who donated a stem cell graft to a child with acute myeloid leukemia. The chain has TRBV29-1 and TRBJ2-5; D is possibly TRBD2 (5 bases). This specimen consisted of PBMCs from the stem cell graft donor, obtained from the stem cell graft. The CDR3 region has the DNA TGCAGCGTCGCACCACTAGGCAGCCAAGAGACCCAGTACTTC. Protein product: CSVAPLGSQETQYF.